Following are 5 T cell receptor beta chains from one sample sequenced in a study of blood T cell repertoires in COVID-19. Sequenced by immunoSEQ multiplex PCR; TCRdb stores in-frame clones only, minus some. Among tens of thousands of clones, roughly 85% were seen once, and the ten largest hold about 26%. Sequencing used peripheral blood. The receptor source for this set is a man aged 55 to 70 with active or convalescent COVID-19.

The V call is TRBV18, the J call TRBJ2-3; 11 bases are shared with TRBD2. Germline loops: CDR1 KGHSH, CDR2 LQKENI. Trimming took 3 bases from V and 7 from J; bases not matched to a gene: 9. CDR3 length: 16 amino acids. In DNA form, the CDR3 reads TGTGCCAGCTCACCCCGTACTAGCGGGGGCGAGAATACGCAGTATTTT. Translating it yields CASSPRTSGGENTQYF.

This chain joins TRBV11-1 and TRBJ2-2, with TRBD1 as a possible D gene (6 bases). Per germline, CDR1 SGHAT and CDR2 FQDESV (reference sequence). The V and J ends lost 0 bases and 4 bases respectively, with 12 bases between them. There are 16 residues in the CDR3. The CDR3 coding sequence is TGTGCCAGCAGCTTAGCATACAGGGTTGGCACCGGGGAGCTGTTTTTT. Translated: CASSLAYRVGTGELFF.

J is TRBJ2-1 and V is TRBV5-6; 12 positions agree with TRBD2. Germline-derived CDR1 and CDR2 are SGHDT and YYEEEE. With V trimmed by 4 bases and J by 8 bases, 4 bases remained unmatched. This CDR3 comprises 14 residues. This chain's CDR3 is CASSLAGGPDEQFF. The CDR3 nucleotides read TGTGCCAGCAGCCTAGCGGGGGGGCCCGATGAGCAGTTCTTC.

V is TRBV29-1 and J is TRBJ2-7, with 11 bases identical to TRBD1. The CDR3 extends over 13 amino acids. Germline-derived CDR1 and CDR2 are SQVTM and ANQGSEA. Trimming at V came to 7 bases and at J to 3 bases, leaving 5 bases not matched to a gene. The CDR3 spells CSGLGTGGYEQYF. The DNA of the CDR3 is TGCAGCGGGCTCGGGACAGGGGGCTACGAGCAGTACTTC.

The chain recombines TRBV6-5 with TRBJ1-5; a weak D match, TRBD1 (5 bases). The ends were cut back, 6 bases at V and 4 bases at J, with 16 bases in the middle. This CDR3 has 15 residues. Germline V gene data show CDR1 as MNHEY and CDR2 as SVGAGI. The CDR3 region has the DNA TGTGCCAGCAGCCGCACAGGTGGAATTAATCAGCCCCAGCATTTT. This encodes CASSRTGGINQPQHF.